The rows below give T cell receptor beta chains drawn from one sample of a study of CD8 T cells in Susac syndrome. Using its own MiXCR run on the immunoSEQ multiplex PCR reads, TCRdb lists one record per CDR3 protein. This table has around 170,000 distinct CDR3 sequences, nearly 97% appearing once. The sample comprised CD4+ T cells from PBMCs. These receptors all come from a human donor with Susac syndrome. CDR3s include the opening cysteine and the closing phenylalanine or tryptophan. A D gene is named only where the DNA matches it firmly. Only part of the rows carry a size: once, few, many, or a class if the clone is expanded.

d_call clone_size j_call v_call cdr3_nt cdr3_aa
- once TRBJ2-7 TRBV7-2 TGTGCCAGCAGCTTACGGCAGGGTCAGAGGCAGTACTTC CASSLRQGQRQYF
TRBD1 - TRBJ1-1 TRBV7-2 TGTGCCAGCAGCTCGACAGGGTCTCGGGGCACTGAAGCTTTCTTT CASSSTGSRGTEAFF
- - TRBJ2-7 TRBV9 TGTGCCAGCAGCGCCTCGGGACTCCCGAACAGCTACGAGCAGTACTTC CASSASGLPNSYEQYF
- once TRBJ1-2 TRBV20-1 TGCAGTGCTAGGTGGTGGAACGCTGGCTACACCTTC CSARWWNAGYTF
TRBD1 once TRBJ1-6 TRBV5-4 TGTGCCAGCAGCTTGCGCAGGGGGGTGGGTTCACCCCTCCACTTT CASSLRRGVGSPLHF
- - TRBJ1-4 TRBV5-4 TGTGCCAGCAGCTTCCTGGGGCAGGGTTTGAATGAAAAACTGTTTTTT CASSFLGQGLNEKLFF
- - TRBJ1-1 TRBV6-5 TGTGCCAGCAGTTATGCGGACACTGAAGCTTTCTTT CASSYADTEAFF
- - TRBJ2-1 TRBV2 TGTGCCAGCAGTCGAGTCAGACACAATGAGCAGTTCTTC CASSRVRHNEQFF
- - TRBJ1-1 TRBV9 TGTGCCAGCAGCGATCTGGGGGGGCTCACTGAAGCTTTCTTT CASSDLGGLTEAFF
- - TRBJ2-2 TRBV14 TGTGCCAGCAGCCTTTTGAGGGGGAAGCAAGCTAACACCGGGGAGCTGTTTTTT CASSLLRGKQANTGELFF
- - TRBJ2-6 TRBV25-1 TGTGCCAGCAGTGGGAGTCAGTTCCTCTCTGGGGCCAACGTCCTGACTTTC CASSGSQFLSGANVLTF
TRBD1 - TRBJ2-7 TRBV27 TGTGCCAGCAGGCGGACAGGAGGCTACGAGCAGTACTTC CASRRTGGYEQYF
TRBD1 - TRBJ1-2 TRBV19 TGTGCCAGTAGTAGGGACAGGGAATACGGCTACACCTTC CASSRDREYGYTF
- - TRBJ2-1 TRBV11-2 TGTGCCAGCAGCTTATCACAAGGGCATGAGCAGTTCTTC CASSLSQGHEQFF
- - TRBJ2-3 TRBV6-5 TGTGCCAGCAGGACCACTAGCACAGATACGCAGTATTTT CASRTTSTDTQYF
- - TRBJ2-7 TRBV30 TGTGCCTGGAGCCGTGACAGTCCGGCCTACGAGCAGTACTTC CAWSRDSPAYEQYF
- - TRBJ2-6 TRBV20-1 TGCAGTGCTAGGGGGGGCACTGGGGCCAACGTCCTGACTTTC CSARGGTGANVLTF
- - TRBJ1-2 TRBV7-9 TGTGCCAGCAGCTTACCCCCAGGGGATGGCTACACCTTC CASSLPPGDGYTF
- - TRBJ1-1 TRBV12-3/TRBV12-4 TGTGCCAGCAGCAACGCACCAGTGGGCCACCGGACTGAAGCTTTCTTT CASSNAPVGHRTEAFF
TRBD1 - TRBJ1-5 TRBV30 TGTGCCTGGAGTGCTCGGCAGGGGGCAAATCAGCCCCAGCATTTT CAWSARQGANQPQHF
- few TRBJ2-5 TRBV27 TGTGCCAGCAGTACCCAAGAGACCCAGTACTTC CASSTQETQYF
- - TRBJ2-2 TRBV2 TGTGCCAGCAGGATCAGAAGCACCGGGGAGCTGTTTTTT CASRIRSTGELFF
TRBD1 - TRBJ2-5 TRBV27 TGTGCCAGCGGACCGAACAGGGGAGAGACCCAGTACTTC CASGPNRGETQYF
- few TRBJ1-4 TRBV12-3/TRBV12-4 TGTGCCAGCAGGTCTGCGGAAAAACTGTTTTTT CASRSAEKLFF
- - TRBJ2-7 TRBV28 TGTGCCAGCAGTTCCTCCGCCTGGCAGAACTACGAGCAGTACTTC CASSSSAWQNYEQYF
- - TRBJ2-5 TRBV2 TGTGCCAGCACCCTAGGGGAGAAAGAGACCCAGTACTTC CASTLGEKETQYF
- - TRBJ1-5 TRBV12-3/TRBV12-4 TGTGCCAGCAGTTTGGAGGGACAGCCCCAGCATTTT CASSLEGQPQHF
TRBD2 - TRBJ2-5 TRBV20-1 TGCAGTGCTAGAGACCCGACTAGCGGGGGGTCAGGAGAGACCCAGTACTTC CSARDPTSGGSGETQYF
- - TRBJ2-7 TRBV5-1 TGCGCCAGCAGCTTGGACATTCCCAAGGACGAGCAGTACTTC CASSLDIPKDEQYF
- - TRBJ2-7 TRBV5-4 TGTGCCAGCAGCTTCGATGGAGGATCCTACGAGCAGTACTTC CASSFDGGSYEQYF
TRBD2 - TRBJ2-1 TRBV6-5 TGTGCCAGCAGTTTGGGCCTAGCGGGGGTGAATGAGCAGTTCTTC CASSLGLAGVNEQFF
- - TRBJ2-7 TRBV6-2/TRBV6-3 TGTGCCAGCAGTACCCTCACGGGGCAATACGAGCAGTACTTC CASSTLTGQYEQYF
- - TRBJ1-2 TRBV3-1 TGTGCCAGCAGCCAAGGGAGAGGGAATGGGGGCTACACCTTC CASSQGRGNGGYTF
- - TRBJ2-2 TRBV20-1 TGCAGTGCTAGGCAACACAGGGCTGGGGTCGGGGAGCTGTTTTTT CSARQHRAGVGELFF